Following are 26 T cell receptor beta chains from one sample sequenced in a study of CD8 T cells in ankylosing spondylitis. TCRdb re-called the 5' RACE reads with MiXCR, one entry per CDR3 protein. The sample lists approximately 130,000 distinct CDR3 sequences, 9.3% occurring once. Sequenced sample: blood, either unsorted or a sorted T cell fraction (not recorded which). The receptors originated from a male donor with ankylosing spondylitis or in good health (not recorded which).

V gene TRBV20-1 combines with J gene TRBJ2-1; the match to TRBD2 covers 11 bases. The J segment lost 5 bases and the V segment lost 1 base, leaving 10 bases of the junction unmatched. This CDR3 contains 17 residues. Germline-derived CDR1 and CDR2 are DFQATT and SNEGSKA (reference sequence). CDR3 residues: CSARAFGLAGRDNEQFF. The CDR3 region has the DNA TGCAGTGCTAGAGCCTTTGGACTAGCGGGCAGAGACAATGAGCAGTTCTTC.

This clonotype has only a few counts. The chain has TRBV2 and TRBJ2-1; TRBD2 agrees at 9 bases. CDR3 length: 15 residues. Losses at the gene ends were 6 bases for V and 2 bases for J; bases not matched to a gene: 5. In germline, CDR1 is SNHLY, CDR2 FYNNEI. The CDR3 nucleotides read TGTGCCAGCAGGGCGGGACTAGCAGCCTACAATGAGCAGTTCTTC. Protein: CASRAGLAAYNEQFF.

The chain joins TRBV2 to TRBJ2-5, with D maybe TRBD1 (5 bases). Germline V CDR1 and CDR2: SNHLY, FYNNEI. The CDR3 totals 14 residues. V lost 7 bases, J lost 4 bases, and 16 bases lay in between. CDR3 sequence reads: CASNPTVNRETQYF. CDR3 in DNA: TGTGCCAGCAATCCGACAGTCAATCGAGAGACCCAGTACTTC. The complete variable domain, with remaining parts taken from reference TRBV2 and TRBJ2-5, reads EPEVTQTPSHQVTQMGQEVILRCVPISNHLYFYWYRQILGQKVEFLVSFYNNEISEKSEIFDDQFSVERPDGSNFTLKIRSTKLEDSAMYFCASNPTVNRETQYFGPGTRLLVL.

This clonotype was seen at least ten times. The chain links TRBV7-2 to TRBJ2-4, with D maybe TRBD1 (5 bases). The CDR3 sequence is 15 residues long. Germline V CDR1 and CDR2: SGHTA, FQGNSA. The V end lost 5 bases, the J end lost 0 bases, and 11 bases lay between the germline ends. The CDR3 DNA reads TGTGCCAGCAGCCTTGACAGTTTAGCCAAAAACATTCAGTACTTC. This sequence encodes CASSLDSLAKNIQYF.

In this sample, this clonotype turned up many times. The chain has TRBV20-1 and TRBJ2-7, with D unclear. This CDR3 has 14 amino acids. Trimming cost V 0 bases and J 6 bases, with 15 bases left between them. Germline CDR1 is DFQATT and CDR2 is SNEGSKA (reference sequence). This chain's CDR3 is CSARDSAVIGEQYF. The CDR3 nucleotides are TGCAGTGCTAGAGACTCCGCGGTCATCGGCGAGCAGTACTTC.

The sample holds many counts of this clonotype. The chain links TRBV7-2 to TRBJ2-7; D gene uncertain. The V and J ends lost 2 bases and 4 bases respectively, with 18 bases between them. Germline V gives CDR1 SGHTA, CDR2 FQGNSA. The CDR3 contains 16 residues. The CDR3 sequence is CASSLRSSRVEYEQYF. CDR3 nucleotide sequence: TGTGCCAGCAGCTTAAGATCCTCCCGGGTAGAATACGAGCAGTACTTC. Full variable domain (remainder filled in from reference TRBV7-2 and TRBJ2-7): GAGVSQSPSNKVTEKGKDVELRCDPISGHTALYWYRQSLGQGLEFLIYFQGNSAPDKSGLPSDRFSAERTGGSVSTLTIQRTQQEDSAVYLCASSLRSSRVEYEQYFGPGTRLTVT.

The chain combines TRBV20-1 with TRBJ2-1; 12 bases fit TRBD2. The germline CDR1 and CDR2 sequences are DFQATT and SNEGSKA (reference sequence). CDR3 size: 13 residues. Trimming at V came to 6 bases and at J to 10 bases, leaving 7 bases not matched to a gene. The CDR3 is CSARTSGIWEQFF. The DNA of the CDR3 is TGCAGTGCACGGACTAGCGGGATTTGGGAGCAGTTCTTC.

The chain combines TRBV25-1 with TRBJ2-1; D is ambiguous. Germline CDR1 and CDR2: MGHDK and SYGVNS. This CDR3 spans 13 amino acids. V was clipped by 10 bases and J by 5 bases, with 15 bases between them. In DNA form, the CDR3 reads TGTGCCATGGGCACCGGGCCCCACAATGAGCAGTTCTTC. Translated, it gives CAMGTGPHNEQFF.

Many counts were recorded for this clonotype. CDR3 in DNA: TGCAGTGCTGAGAACCGGGACAGCAACTACGAGCAGTACTTC. It specifies CSAENRDSNYEQYF. The rearrangement uses TRBV20-1 and TRBJ2-7, with 7 bases aligning to TRBD1. From germline, CDR1 is DFQATT and CDR2 SNEGSKA (reference sequence). V lost 5 bases and J lost 3; bases outside the gene matches: 10. This CDR3 region has 14 residues.

This clonotype was counted at least ten times. This chain uses TRBV12-3 or TRBV12-4 with TRBJ2-1; D is possibly TRBD1 (5 bases). Trimming shortened V by 2 bases and J by 5 bases, and 10 bases separated the two germline ends. The CDR3 extends over 14 amino acids. CDR3 DNA sequence: TGTGCCAGCAGTTTATATGCAGGGAACAATGAGCAGTTCTTC. It is translated as CASSLYAGNNEQFF.

Remarks on this clonotype: A read error may explain this, as a much larger clone is one base away. The chain uses TRBV19 and TRBJ2-1; a possible D gene is TRBD1 (5 bases). From germline, CDR1 is LNHDA and CDR2 SQIVND (reference sequence). The CDR3 has 12 residues. The CDR3 sequence is CSSSIERTEQFF. The CDR3 bases are TGTTCCAGTAGTATAGAAAGGACAGAGCAGTTCTTC.

The chain recombines TRBV7-2 with TRBJ2-2; possibly TRBD2 for D (6 bases). Germline V gene lookup returns CDR1 SGHTA and CDR2 FQGNSA. V lost 1 base and J lost 7, with 16 bases in between. CDR3 size: 16 residues. The CDR3, as DNA: TGTGCCAGCAGCTTAGGATGGGGCGGGATTGGCGGGGAGCTGTTTTTT. The encoded protein is CASSLGWGGIGGELFF.

This clonotype was recorded many times. This chain connects TRBV29-1 to TRBJ2-5; tentatively, D is TRBD2 (6 bases). The V end lost 4 bases, the J end lost 1 base, and 13 bases lay between the germline ends. Germline CDR1 reads SQVTM; CDR2 reads ANQGSEA. The CDR3 loop spans 14 amino acids. This CDR3 is CSVVFAGRQETQYF. The CDR3 DNA reads as TGCAGCGTTGTATTTGCGGGACGCCAAGAGACCCAGTACTTC.

The chain carries TRBV7-9 and TRBJ2-1; a possible D gene is TRBD2 (5 bases). The CDR3 contains 15 residues. V was trimmed by 4 bases and J by 6 bases, leaving 16 bases between them. From germline, CDR1 is SEHNR and CDR2 FQNEAQ (reference sequence). The CDR3 loop is CASSSLSGRPNEQFF. Written as DNA, the CDR3 is TGTGCCAGCAGCTCCCTAAGCGGACGCCCCAATGAGCAGTTCTTC.

This clonotype was seen repeatedly, ten times or more. CDR3 protein: CASSVEARGDTQYF. Here the CDR3 DNA reads TGTGCCAGCAGCGTAGAGGCCCGAGGGGATACGCAGTATTTT. This rearrangement joins TRBV9 to TRBJ2-3, with a tentative D call TRBD2 (5 bases). The germline V gene has CDR1 SGDLS and CDR2 YYNGEE. V was cut by 0 bases and J by 6 bases, with 11 bases left in between. This CDR3 has 14 amino acids. Full variable domain (rest looked up from reference TRBV9 and TRBJ2-3): DSGVTQTPKHLITATGQRVTLRCSPRSGDLSVYWYQQSLDQGLQFLIQYYNGEERAKGNILERFSAQQFPDLHSELNLSSLELGDSALYFCASSVEARGDTQYFGPGTRLTVL.

This rearrangement joins TRBV4-2 to TRBJ2-6, with 10 nucleotides matching TRBD2. V was clipped by 0 bases and J by 1 base; unmatched bases: 6. Germline values: CDR1 LGHNA, CDR2 YNFKEQ. This CDR3 spans 19 amino acids. The CDR3 region has the DNA TGTGCCAGCAGCCAAGACCCTCTAGCGGGAGTTTCTGGGGCCAACGTCCTGACTTTC. As protein: CASSQDPLAGVSGANVLTF.

The gene calls are TRBV15 and TRBJ2-1; TRBD2 matches 7 bases. Germline V gives CDR1 LNHNV, CDR2 YYDKDF (reference sequence). The CDR3 spans 18 residues. The V and J ends lost 0 bases and 2 bases, in that order; junction bases with no gene match: 10. The DNA for the CDR3 is TGTGCCACCAGCAGAGATCTCGGCCGGGAGGAAACCTACAATGAGCAGTTCTTC. Its translation: CATSRDLGREETYNEQFF.

Ten or more counts support this clonotype. The chain carries TRBV6-1 and TRBJ2-7; TRBD1 matches 9 bases. V dropped 6 bases and J dropped 4; count of bases not matched to a gene: 10. The CDR3 is made up of 15 amino acids. The germline V gene has CDR1 MNHNS and CDR2 SASEGT. DNA for the CDR3: TGTGCCAGCAGCCGCGCCGGGACAGGGTTTTACGAGCAGTACTTC. Translating it yields CASSRAGTGFYEQYF.

At least ten counts were recorded for this clonotype. The gene calls are TRBV4-2 and TRBJ1-1, with D possibly being TRBD1 (6 bases). The CDR3 covers 16 residues. The ends were cut back, 0 bases at V and 3 bases at J, with 14 bases in the middle. Germline-derived CDR1 and CDR2 are LGHNA and YNFKEQ. CDR3 sequence: CASSQDQQGRDTEAFF. CDR3 nucleotide sequence: TGTGCCAGCAGCCAAGATCAGCAGGGGAGGGACACTGAAGCTTTCTTT.

The chain recombines TRBV6-2 or TRBV6-3 with TRBJ1-2; weak D call: TRBD1 (5 bases). Per germline, CDR1 MNHEY and CDR2 SVGEGT. The ends were cut back, 0 bases at V and 0 bases at J, with 17 bases in the middle. The CDR3 has 18 amino acids. The CDR3 is CASSYSGEGRSTNYGYTF. CDR3 nucleotide sequence: TGTGCCAGCAGTTACTCGGGGGAGGGTCGCTCGACTAACTATGGCTACACCTTC.

This clonotype was observed at least ten times. The chain couples TRBV24-1 to TRBJ2-6; D gene uncertain. Germline V gene lookup returns CDR1 KGHDR and CDR2 SFDVKD. CDR3 length: 15 amino acids. V shed 2 bases and J shed 0 bases, with 4 bases lying between them. The CDR3 loop reads CATSDSTSGANVLTF. The CDR3 DNA follows: TGTGCCACCAGTGATTCTACCTCTGGGGCCAACGTCCTGACTTTC.

This clonotype was seen many times. The rearrangement links TRBV3-1 to TRBJ1-1; 10 bases match TRBD1. The CDR3 sequence is 13 residues long. In germline, CDR1 is LGHDT, CDR2 YNNKEL (reference sequence). The V segment lost 3 bases and the J segment 7 bases; nucleotides outside the gene matches: 2. In DNA form, the CDR3 reads TGTGCCAGCAGCCATGGACAGGGGGGTGAAGCTTTCTTT. Its translation: CASSHGQGGEAFF.

The chain combines TRBV3-1 with TRBJ1-1; D may be TRBD1 (6 bases). The V end lost 11 bases, the J end lost 4 bases, and 23 bases lay between the germline ends. The CDR3 runs 15 residues. Per germline, CDR1 LGHDT and CDR2 YNNKEL (reference sequence). This CDR3 is CASSQGTGRATEAFF. The CDR3 DNA follows: TGTGCCTCCTCCCAAGGCACAGGGCGAGCCACTGAAGCTTTCTTT.

This clonotype was seen at least ten times. The chain combines TRBV2 with TRBJ2-1, with TRBD1 matching over 8 bases. V was pared by 6 bases and J by 2 bases, with 3 bases of the junction left unmatched. The CDR3 runs to 14 residues. Germline loops: CDR1 SNHLY, CDR2 FYNNEI. The CDR3 DNA is TGTGCCAGCAGCCGGACAGGGACCTACAATGAGCAGTTCTTC. Its translation is CASSRTGTYNEQFF.

This clonotype was recorded at least ten times. The CDR3 sequence: CASSVDVTSGSTDTQYF. The CDR3 region has the DNA TGTGCCAGCAGCGTAGATGTAACTAGCGGGAGCACAGATACGCAGTATTTT. This chain joins TRBV9 and TRBJ2-3, with 9 bases matching TRBD2. The CDR3 length is 17 residues. Trimming at V came to 0 bases and at J to 0 bases, leaving 5 bases not matched to a gene. Germline V gene sequence: CDR1 SGDLS, CDR2 YYNGEE.

This clonotype came up many times. The rearrangement joins TRBV6-5 to TRBJ1-2, with TRBD1 matching over 7 bases. Trimming took 2 bases from V and 4 from J; bases not matched to a gene: 4. Germline CDR1 is MNHEY and CDR2 is SVGAGI. The CDR3 extends over 14 amino acids. The CDR3 is CASSYGQALYGYTF. The DNA of the CDR3 is TGTGCCAGCAGTTACGGACAGGCTCTCTATGGCTACACCTTC.